The 5 T cell receptor beta chains below all came from one sample that was sequenced in a study of blood T cell repertoires in COVID-19. Measured with immunoSEQ multiplex PCR; TCRdb has only the in-frame clones, and not every one. This table has fewer than 350,000 clones, 88% appearing once. The sequenced sample consisted of PBMCs or T cells enriched from blood (not recorded which). Receptors were obtained from a woman in her 30s who had been exposed to COVID-19.

The rearrangement links TRBV10-3 to TRBJ1-6; D is ambiguous. CDR3 size: 14 residues. V was trimmed by 0 bases and J by 9 bases, leaving 9 bases between them. Germline CDR1 ENHRY, CDR2 SYGVKD. Written as DNA, the CDR3 is TGTGCCATCAGTGAGTCGAGTCGGGGTTCACCCCTCCACTTT. This translates into CAISESSRGSPLHF.

The rearrangement joins TRBV29-1 to TRBJ1-1; 7 positions match TRBD1. Germline V gives CDR1 SQVTM, CDR2 ANQGSEA. The CDR3 extends over 14 amino acids. V shed 7 bases, J shed 0 bases, and the junction held 8 bases outside the gene matches. CDR3 coding DNA: TGCAGCGCCGTAGGGGGCAGATTGAACACTGAAGCTTTCTTT. It codes for CSAVGGRLNTEAFF.

V gene TRBV19 combines with J gene TRBJ1-1, with 10 nucleotides matching TRBD1. Trimming at V came to 9 bases and at J to 3 bases, leaving 16 bases not matched to a gene. In germline, CDR1 is LNHDA, CDR2 SQIVND (reference sequence). This CDR3 contains 17 residues. The CDR3 loop is CASLPGQGPSFDTEAFF. CDR3 coding DNA: TGTGCCAGCCTGCCGGGACAGGGGCCGTCCTTTGACACTGAAGCTTTCTTT.

J is TRBJ1-2 and V is TRBV28; no clear D gene. V was clipped by 6 bases and J by 7 bases, with 12 bases between them. The CDR3 consists of 12 residues. Germline V lookup: CDR1 MDHEN, CDR2 SYDVKM. This chain's CDR3 is CASSEAFGGYTF. The DNA of the CDR3 is TGTGCCAGCAGCGAGGCCTTCGGTGGCTACACCTTC.

J is TRBJ2-5 and V is TRBV24-1; 8 bases are a match to TRBD1. Germline V gene sequence: CDR1 KGHDR, CDR2 SFDVKD. The length of the CDR3 is 14 residues. V lost 4 bases and J lost 5; bases outside the gene matches: 5. The CDR3 here is CATSDDRGIETQYF. The CDR3 DNA reads TGTGCCACCAGTGACGACAGGGGTATTGAGACCCAGTACTTC.